The 11 T cell receptor beta chains presented below share a single source sample, sequenced in a study of blood T cell repertoires in COVID-19. Assay: immunoSEQ multiplex PCR; the TCRdb copy retains only in-frame clones and omits some. The sample holds roughly 160,000 clones; roughly 87% are singletons and the top ten take 7% to 8%. The specimen was PBMCs or T cells enriched from blood (not recorded which). The receptors come from a woman aged 45-65 years who had recovered from COVID-19.

This sequence joins TRBV24-1 and TRBJ2-7, with 10 bases that match TRBD2. With 4 bases clipped from V and 11 bases from J, the junction kept 7 bases outside the gene matches. Per the germline V gene, CDR1 is KGHDR and CDR2 is SFDVKD. The CDR3 has 13 residues. CDR3 protein: CATSENSGRAKYF. Here the CDR3 DNA reads TGTGCCACCAGTGAAAACAGCGGGAGGGCCAAGTACTTC.

The chain employs TRBV6-2 or TRBV6-3 and TRBJ2-1, with D perhaps TRBD2 (5 bases). Germline CDR1 is MNHEY and CDR2 is SVGEGT. V lost 0 bases, J lost 9 bases, and 9 bases lay in between. The CDR3 totals 13 residues. The DNA for the CDR3 is TGTGCCAGCAGTTACTCCGAGGGTGGTGAGCAGTTCTTC. It specifies CASSYSEGGEQFF.

The CDR3 nucleotides are TGTGCCAGCAGGATGAGCGGGGCTCCTGAAAAACTGTTTTTT. Translation: CASRMSGAPEKLFF. The gene calls are TRBV25-1 and TRBJ1-4, with a possible D match to TRBD1 (5 bases). V was pared by 6 bases and J by 7 bases, with 15 bases between. Germline CDR1 and CDR2: MGHDK and SYGVNS. This CDR3 has 14 residues.

This clone was seen more than once but under ten times. This sequence joins TRBV5-1 and TRBJ1-1; D remains ambiguous. The CDR3 is made up of 13 amino acids. Germline CDR1 reads SGHRS; CDR2 reads YFSETQ. Trimming stripped 4 bases from V and 0 bases from J, with 7 bases between. CDR3 loop: CASSRDVNTEAFF. The CDR3 nucleotides read TGCGCCAGCAGCCGAGATGTGAACACTGAAGCTTTCTTT.

Only a few counts were recorded for this clone. J is TRBJ1-5 and V is TRBV10-2; 11 bases agree with TRBD1. Trimming removed 8 bases from V and 7 bases from J; junction bases left unmatched: 7. This CDR3 has 14 residues. CDR1 and CDR2 (germline): WSHSY, SAAADI. The CDR3 region has the DNA TGCGCCAGCTGGACAGGGGGCGTAAGCCAGCCCCAGCATTTT. It translates to CASWTGGVSQPQHF.

This sequence joins TRBV7-6 and TRBJ2-7, with 8 bases lining up with TRBD1. Trimming took 5 bases from V and 4 from J; bases not matched to a gene: 7. The CDR3 is 14 amino acids. Germline V gene sequence: CDR1 SGHVS, CDR2 FNYEAQ. Here the CDR3 reads CASSPQGAKYEQYF. CDR3 DNA sequence: TGTGCCAGCAGCCCGCAGGGGGCGAAGTACGAGCAGTACTTC.

Written as DNA, the CDR3 is TGTGCCAGCAGTCGGGATGATGCAAACTATGGCTACACCTTC. It is translated as CASSRDDANYGYTF. The chain links TRBV6-5 to TRBJ1-2; the D is unclear. Germline V gene data show CDR1 as MNHEY and CDR2 as SVGAGI. The CDR3 covers 14 residues. Deletions cut 5 bases from V and 2 bases from J, with 12 bases between.

V gene TRBV10-3 combines with J gene TRBJ2-3; 7 positions match TRBD1. V trimming: 2 bases; J trimming: 1 base; junction bases outside the gene matches: 3. The V gene's germline CDR1 is ENHRY and CDR2 SYGVKD. This CDR3 spans 15 amino acids. CDR3 coding DNA: TGTGCCATCAGTGAGCGACAGGGAGGCACAGATACGCAGTATTTT. This translates into CAISERQGGTDTQYF.

V gene TRBV19 combines with J gene TRBJ2-3; TRBD2 is a possible D gene (6 bases). This CDR3 region has 12 residues. The germline gives CDR1 LNHDA, CDR2 SQIVND (reference sequence). V shed 8 bases and J shed 3 bases, with 9 bases lying between them. CDR3 coding DNA: TGTGCCAGTGTGGGGGGAACAGATACGCAGTATTTT. It is translated as CASVGGTDTQYF.

The chain combines TRBV10-2 with TRBJ1-2; D not certain. Germline V lookup: CDR1 WSHSY, CDR2 SAAADI. This CDR3 has 14 amino acids. V shed 7 bases and J shed 4 bases, with 16 bases lying between them. As DNA, the CDR3 is TGCGCCAGCAACGAGAGTAGAGCAACCTATGGCTACACCTTC. Its translation is CASNESRATYGYTF.

This clone was recorded a few times. The chain carries TRBV23-1 and TRBJ2-5, with TRBD1 matching 7 bases. TRBV23-1 is classed as an ORF, of uncertain function. CDR3 length: 15 residues. The V segment lost 6 bases and the J segment 1 base; nucleotides outside the gene matches: 8. The CDR3 coding sequence is TGCGCCAGCAGGACCACAGGGGTTGGCCAAGAGACCCAGTACTTC. This sequence encodes CASRTTGVGQETQYF.